This T cell receptor beta chain was retrieved from a study of cytomegalovirus exposure and HLA in healthy donors. Overall study findings and caveats: Investigators reported 150 to 200 TCR beta chains as tied to cytomegalovirus.

Trimming took 4 bases from V and 5 from J; bases not matched to a gene: 15. Germline V gives CDR1 SNHLY, CDR2 FYNNEI. The CDR3 covers 18 residues. Regarding this clone: Its antigen is currently unknown.

The primer mix had 60 Vbeta and 13 Jbeta primers. Sequencing was performed with immunoSEQ multiplex PCR; in TCRdb, only in-frame clones are kept and a portion is missing. The data contain some 55,000 clones, roughly 80% of them seen just once; the ten biggest clones take up around 1.7%. Sequences were obtained from PBMCs. The gene calls are TRBV2 and TRBJ1-5, with 9 positions matching TRBD1. The clonotype was recovered from a man between 40 and 49 years old in good health and CMV-seronegative. In DNA form, the CDR3 reads TGTGCCAGCAGTGCACCGCGGGACAGGGATCCCGGGTATCAGCCCCAGCATTTT. Its protein is CASSAPRDRDPGYQPQHF.